In its sample, the clone carrying this T cell receptor beta chain was seen once. Its antigen is currently unknown. Generated by immunoSEQ multiplex PCR, the TCRdb table keeps only in-frame clones and is missing some. Among about 130,000 clones listed, 80% to 90% were seen once. This record belongs to a study of T cell responses to AZD1222 COVID-19 vaccine. Overall study context: Second-dose intervals of approximately 4 or approximately 12 weeks were pooled.

Findings and caveats of the study: Unmutated variant regions are reportedly the target of nearly half of TCRs that are spike-specific.

The source is an adult in good health. The sample in question was peripheral blood, obtained on day 0 of AZD1222 vaccination.

In nucleotides, the CDR3 is TGTGCCACCAGTGACACCCGAATATCCGACCGCACCAATCAGCCCCAGCATTTT. It translates to CATSDTRISDRTNQPQHF. V gene TRBV24-1 combines with J gene TRBJ1-5; D gene ambiguous. Germline CDR1 is KGHDR and CDR2 is SFDVKD. This CDR3 contains 18 residues. The V end was cut by 4 bases, the J end by 3 bases, with 21 bases between.